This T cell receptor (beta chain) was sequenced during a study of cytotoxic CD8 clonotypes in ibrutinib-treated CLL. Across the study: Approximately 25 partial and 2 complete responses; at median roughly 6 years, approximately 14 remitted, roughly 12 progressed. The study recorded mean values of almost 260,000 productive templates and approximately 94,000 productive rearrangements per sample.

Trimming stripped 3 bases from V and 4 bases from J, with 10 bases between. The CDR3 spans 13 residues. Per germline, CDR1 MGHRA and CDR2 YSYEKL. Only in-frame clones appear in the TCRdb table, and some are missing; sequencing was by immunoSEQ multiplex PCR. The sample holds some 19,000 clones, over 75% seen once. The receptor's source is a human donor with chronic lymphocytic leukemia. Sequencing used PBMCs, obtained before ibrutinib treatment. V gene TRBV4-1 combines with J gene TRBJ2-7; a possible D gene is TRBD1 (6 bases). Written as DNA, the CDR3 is TGCGCCAGCAGCCAGTGGACAGAGTACGAGCAGTACTTC. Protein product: CASSQWTEYEQYF.